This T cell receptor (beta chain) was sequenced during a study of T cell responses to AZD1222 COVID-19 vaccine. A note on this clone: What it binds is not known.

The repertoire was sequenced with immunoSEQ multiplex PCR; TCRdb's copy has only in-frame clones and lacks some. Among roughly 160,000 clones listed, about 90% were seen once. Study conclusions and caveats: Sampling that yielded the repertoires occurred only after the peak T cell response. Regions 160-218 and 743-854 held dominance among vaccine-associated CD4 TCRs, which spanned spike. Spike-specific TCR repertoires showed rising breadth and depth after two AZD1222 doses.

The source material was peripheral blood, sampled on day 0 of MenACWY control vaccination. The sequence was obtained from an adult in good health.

CDR3 protein: CASSAYTSGNTIYF. Written as DNA, the CDR3 is TGTGCCAGCAGCGCATACACCTCTGGAAACACCATATATTTT. The V and J genes are TRBV9 and TRBJ1-3, with D unresolved. Germline V gene sequence: CDR1 SGDLS, CDR2 YYNGEE. The V end was cut by 3 bases, the J end by 0 bases, with 7 bases between. This CDR3 is built from 14 residues.